What follows are 4 T cell receptor beta chains derived from one specimen sequenced in a study of T cell responses to AZD1222 COVID-19 vaccine. The assay was immunoSEQ multiplex PCR, and TCRdb's table has in-frame clones only and misses some. Altogether about 82,000 clones are present, roughly 84% being singletons, with the ten largest covering less than 20%. Sequencing used peripheral blood, obtained 28 days after the second AZD1222 dose. These receptors all stem from an adult who received the AZD1222 COVID-19 vaccine.

The chain couples TRBV4-2 to TRBJ2-1; 8 nucleotides line up with TRBD1. Germline CDR1 is LGHNA and CDR2 is YNFKEQ. J lost 4 bases, V lost 0 bases, and 5 bases had no gene match. The CDR3 consists of 16 residues. CDR3 in amino acids: CASSQDHDRGYNEQFF. Here the CDR3 DNA reads TGTGCCAGCAGCCAAGACCACGACAGGGGTTACAATGAGCAGTTCTTC.

V usage is TRBV7-6 and J usage is TRBJ1-1; 7 bases are a match to TRBD1. Germline CDR1 reads SGHVS; CDR2 reads FNYEAQ. The CDR3 is made up of 13 amino acids. V shed 5 bases and J 7 bases; nucleotides not matched to a gene: 7. The CDR3 coding sequence is TGTGCCAGCAGCAGTCGACAGGGAGGTGAAGCTTTCTTT. This sequence encodes CASSSRQGGEAFF.

This clone has just a few counts. This chain's CDR3 is CASSPLQGRNSPLHF. In DNA, the CDR3 is TGTGCCAGCAGCCCCCTTCAGGGCCGGAATTCACCCCTCCACTTT. The chain recombines TRBV3-1 (or the pseudogene TRBV3-2) with TRBJ1-6; possible D gene TRBD1, 5 bases. This CDR3 is 15 amino acids long. In germline, CDR1 is LGHDT, CDR2 YNNKEL (reference sequence). Trimming stripped 4 bases from V and 7 bases from J, with 14 bases between.

The chain couples TRBV6-4 to TRBJ2-3; D not certain. The CDR3 sequence is 15 residues long. Between the trimmed V and J ends, which lost 3 bases and 0 bases, there was a span of 10 bases. Germline loops: CDR1 MRHNA, CDR2 SNTAGT. CDR3 DNA sequence: TGTGCCAGCAGTGATGGGATTGCCAGCACAGATACGCAGTATTTT. Amino acids: CASSDGIASTDTQYF.